This T cell receptor (beta chain) was observed in a study of T cell repertoires in cytomegalovirus infection. Background on the study: Carrying CMV and the relevant HLA type showed in public TCR beta signatures.

Germline V lookup: CDR1 SEHNR, CDR2 FQNEAQ (reference sequence). The CDR3 runs to 14 residues. Trimming at V came to 5 bases and at J to 3 bases, leaving 2 bases not matched to a gene. TCRdb re-called the reads with MiXCR, one entry per CDR3 protein. The table shows a few hundred thousand distinct CDR3 sequences, with 22% occurring only once. The study, taken as a whole, reports: In two of eight donors, the top clonotype was HLA-C-restricted CMV-specific. Cumulated frequencies of public TCR beta families served to identify carriers of CMV plus the relevant HLA.

This clonotype was seen repeatedly, ten times or more. Its antigen remains unknown. The chain couples TRBV7-9 to TRBJ2-4, with 9 bases aligning to TRBD1. The sequence derives from a human donor in good health (CMV status not recorded). Some clones in this sample may be carry-over from other donors' samples. This sample comprised cultured PBMCs, obtained from culture after CMV antigen stimulation. CDR3 residues: CASSRTGVKNIQYF. In DNA form, the CDR3 reads TGTGCCAGCAGCCGGACAGGGGTCAAAAACATTCAGTACTTC.